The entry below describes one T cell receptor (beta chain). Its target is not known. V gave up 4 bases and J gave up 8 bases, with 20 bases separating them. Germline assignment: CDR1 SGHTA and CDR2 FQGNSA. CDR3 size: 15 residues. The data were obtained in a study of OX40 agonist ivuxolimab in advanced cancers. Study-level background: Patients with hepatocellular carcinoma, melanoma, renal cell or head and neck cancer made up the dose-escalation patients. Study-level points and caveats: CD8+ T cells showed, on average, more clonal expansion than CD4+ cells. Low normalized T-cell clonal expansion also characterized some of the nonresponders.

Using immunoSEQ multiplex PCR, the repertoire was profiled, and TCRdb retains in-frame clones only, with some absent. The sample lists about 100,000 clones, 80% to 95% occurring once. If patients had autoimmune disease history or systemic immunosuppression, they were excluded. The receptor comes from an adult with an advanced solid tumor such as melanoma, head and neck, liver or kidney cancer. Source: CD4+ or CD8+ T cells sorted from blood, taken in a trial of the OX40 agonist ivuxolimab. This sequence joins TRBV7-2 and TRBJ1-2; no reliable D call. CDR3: CASSSLGRLREGYTF. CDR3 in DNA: TGTGCCAGCAGCTCCCTCGGCCGGTTGCGCGAGGGCTACACCTTC.